One and the same sample provided the 5 T cell receptor beta chains below, sequenced in a study of blood T cell repertoires in COVID-19. Profiled with immunoSEQ multiplex PCR; TCRdb holds only in-frame clones, not every one. Of about 170,000 clones in the sample, approximately 91% were seen once. The source material was peripheral blood. These receptors all stem from a man aged 45 to 65 with acute or convalescent COVID-19.

V usage is TRBV24-1 and J usage is TRBJ2-1; TRBD2 aligns across 13 bases. With V trimmed by 4 bases and J by 0 bases, 11 bases remained unmatched. Germline CDR1 is KGHDR and CDR2 is SFDVKD. The CDR3 sequence is 20 residues long. CDR3 protein: CATSERPGLAGPSSYNEQFF. The DNA for the CDR3 is TGTGCCACCAGTGAACGACCGGGACTAGCGGGACCCAGCTCCTACAATGAGCAGTTCTTC.

This clone has more than one count but fewer than ten. CDR3 amino acids: CASSNRSGNTEAFF. The CDR3 DNA sequence: TGTGCCAGCAGCAATAGATCAGGGAACACTGAAGCTTTCTTT. The chain combines TRBV7-9 with TRBJ1-1; D is unclear. Germline-derived CDR1 and CDR2 are SEHNR and FQNEAQ (reference sequence). This CDR3 has 14 amino acids. V was trimmed by 5 bases and J by 1 base, leaving 11 bases between them.

This chain links TRBV7-3 with TRBJ2-2; D is ambiguous. CDR3 length: 12 amino acids. The germline V gene has CDR1 SGHTA and CDR2 FQGTGA. Trimming removed 2 bases at V and 7 bases at J, with 5 bases between. The CDR3 loop reads CASSLYGGELFF. The CDR3 DNA follows: TGTGCCAGCAGCTTATACGGCGGGGAGCTGTTTTTT.

The chain recombines TRBV10-1 with TRBJ2-1, with TRBD2 matching 12 bases. Germline loops: CDR1 WNHNN, CDR2 SYGVQD (reference sequence). The V gene end was trimmed by 4 bases and the J gene end by 1 base; junction bases not matched to a gene: 2. This CDR3 region has 16 residues. The CDR3, as DNA: TGCGCCAGCAGTGTGACTAGCGGGAGATCCTACAATGAGCAGTTCTTC. Amino acid sequence: CASSVTSGRSYNEQFF.

J is TRBJ1-2 and V is TRBV5-1, with unresolved D. The length of the CDR3 is 14 residues. V was cut by 0 bases and J by 2 bases, with 8 bases left in between. Germline V lookup: CDR1 SGHRS, CDR2 YFSETQ. The CDR3 reads CASSLVTENYGYTF. In DNA form, the CDR3 reads TGCGCCAGCAGCTTGGTTACGGAGAACTATGGCTACACCTTC.